The T cell receptor beta chain under discussion was sequenced for a study of T cells after yellow fever vaccination. Whole-study results and caveats: Booster sampling recovered most clones from primary vaccination (96% CD4, roughly 88% CD8).

The CDR3 sequence is 15 residues long. The V end lost 5 bases, the J end lost 7 bases, and 18 bases lay between the germline ends. CDR1 is SGHTA, CDR2 FQGTGA, per germline. Each CDR3 protein is one row after TCRdb ran MiXCR on the 5' RACE reads. The sample records under 300,000 distinct CDR3 sequences, 6.9% being singletons. Notes on this clonotype: Its antigen is undetermined.

This rearrangement joins TRBV7-3 to TRBJ2-1; TRBD1 is a possible D gene (7 bases). This specimen consisted of CD4+ T cells sorted from PBMCs, obtained 15 days after the yellow fever booster vaccination. The clonotype originates from a man aged 25-45 years who received the YFV17D yellow fever vaccine. This CDR3 is CASSPEGAWANEQFF. The CDR3 region has the DNA TGTGCCAGCAGCCCGGAGGGGGCGTGGGCGAATGAGCAGTTCTTC.